These 17 T cell receptor beta chains originate from one sample sequenced in a study of blood T cell repertoires in COVID-19. This table comes from immunoSEQ multiplex PCR, and its TCRdb copy is limited to in-frame clones, with some not included. The sample lists 97,000 or so clones; approximately 84% were seen once. Sample: peripheral blood. Every receptor here comes from a human donor in a cohort sampled during active COVID-19.

The chain carries TRBV9 and TRBJ2-3; D is perhaps TRBD1 (6 bases). V lost 1 base and J lost 1, with 10 bases in between. The CDR3 totals 15 residues. Germline loops: CDR1 SGDLS, CDR2 YYNGEE. CDR3 sequence reads: CASSVTGMGTDTQYF. The CDR3 DNA is TGTGCCAGCAGCGTAACAGGGATGGGCACAGATACGCAGTATTTT. The full variable domain, with the rest looked up from reference TRBV9 and TRBJ2-3, is DSGVTQTPKHLITATGQRVTLRCSPRSGDLSVYWYQQSLDQGLQFLIQYYNGEERAKGNILERFSAQQFPDLHSELNLSSLELGDSALYFCASSVTGMGTDTQYFGPGTRLTVL.

The rearrangement links TRBV30 to TRBJ1-2; perhaps TRBD1 as D (5 bases). Trimming left V 1 base short and J 8 bases short, with 11 bases between. CDR3 size: 12 residues. Germline V lookup: CDR1 GTSNPN, CDR2 SVGIG (reference sequence). CDR3 sequence: CAWSASRTGYTF. The CDR3 nucleotides are TGTGCCTGGAGTGCCTCCCGGACAGGCTACACCTTC.

This clone was observed a handful of times. The rearrangement links TRBV4-1 to TRBJ2-1; D gene ambiguous. This CDR3 spans 14 amino acids. Trimming shortened V by 3 bases and J by 5 bases, and 11 bases separated the two germline ends. Looked up from germline, CDR1 is MGHRA and CDR2 is YSYEKL. CDR3 DNA sequence: TGCGCCAGCAGCCAGTCCCCGGAGAACAATGAGCAGTTCTTC. Protein sequence: CASSQSPENNEQFF.

The chain is built from TRBV6-5 and TRBJ2-5; tentative D call: TRBD1 (8 bases). Germline V gene lookup returns CDR1 MNHEY and CDR2 SVGAGI. Trimming removed 6 bases from V and 5 bases from J, with 16 bases in between. The CDR3 extends over 14 amino acids. CDR3 sequence: CASRATQGGETQYF. The CDR3 DNA follows: TGTGCCAGCAGGGCTACACAGGGGGGGGAGACCCAGTACTTC.

The chain is built from TRBV6-1 and TRBJ1-5, with D possibly matching TRBD1 (6 bases). V gave up 2 bases and J gave up 2 bases, with 19 bases separating them. Germline-derived CDR1 and CDR2 are MNHNS and SASEGT. CDR3 size: 18 residues. CDR3 bases: TGTGCCAGCAGTGAAAAAGGGTTACAGGGAATTGGCAATCAGCCCCAGCATTTT. Its protein product is CASSEKGLQGIGNQPQHF.

The rearrangement joins TRBV12-2 to TRBJ1-2; the table's D call, TRBD1, was not checked against the DNA. TRBV12-2 is noted as a pseudogene. The CDR3 has 14 amino acids. The CDR3 here is CASRTPGQGVCYTF. The CDR3 DNA is TGTGCAAGTCGCACGCCGGGACAGGGGGTTTGCTACACCTTC.

For this clone: A junction boundary mismatches the germline segment, possibly from a read error. The CDR3 DNA sequence: TGTGCTAGCAGCACGGGACTAGCGGGGCCACGGGAGACCCAGTACTTC. Protein: CASSTGLAGPRETQYF. V and J are TRBV7-7 and TRBJ2-5, with 13 bases aligning to TRBD2. Germline V gene lookup returns CDR1 SSHAT and CDR2 FNYEAQ (reference sequence). This CDR3 spans 16 amino acids.

The rearrangement joins TRBV9 to TRBJ1-5; D perhaps matches TRBD1 (5 bases). Germline CDR1 and CDR2: SGDLS and YYNGEE. Trimming removed 0 bases from V and 7 bases from J, with 17 bases in between. The CDR3 is 16 residues long. The CDR3 nucleotides read TGTGCCAGCAGCGTAGGACCCACAGGAGAAGAGCAGCCCCAGCATTTT. It specifies CASSVGPTGEEQPQHF.

The V and J genes are TRBV4-3 and TRBJ1-2; TRBD1 might be the D (5 bases). Trimming removed 4 bases at V and 1 base at J, with 10 bases between. The CDR3 has 14 residues. Germline CDR1 and CDR2: LGHNA and YSLEER. The CDR3 loop reads CASSPQGFNYGYTF. CDR3 nucleotides: TGCGCCAGCAGCCCTCAGGGTTTTAACTATGGCTACACCTTC.

The chain joins TRBV5-1 to TRBJ2-3; D might be TRBD1 (5 bases). Looked up from germline, CDR1 is SGHRS and CDR2 is YFSETQ. The CDR3 runs 15 residues. With 5 bases removed from V and 3 bases from J, the gap between germline ends came to 16 bases. CDR3 loop: CASRPTGGVTDTQYF. The CDR3 bases are TGCGCCAGCAGACCCACAGGCGGAGTAACAGATACGCAGTATTTT.

The CDR3 sequence is CASSYSSVSYEQYF. The CDR3 DNA sequence: TGTGCCAGCAGTTACTCGTCAGTCTCCTACGAGCAGTACTTC. The V call is TRBV6-5, the J call TRBJ2-7; D is ambiguous. The CDR3 sequence is 14 residues long. The V end lost 0 bases, the J end lost 0 bases, and 6 bases lay between the germline ends. The germline gives CDR1 MNHEY, CDR2 SVGAGI.

The chain recombines TRBV7-3 with TRBJ2-3, with 11 bases identical to TRBD2. Per germline, CDR1 SGHTA and CDR2 FQGTGA. The CDR3 consists of 16 residues. V was pared by 5 bases and J by 1 base, with 5 bases of the junction left unmatched. Here the CDR3 reads CASSLLAGGRTDTQYF. The CDR3 nucleotides are TGTGCCAGCAGCCTCCTAGCGGGGGGCCGCACAGATACGCAGTATTTT.

The chain joins TRBV7-9 to TRBJ1-1; tentatively, D is TRBD1 (5 bases). Germline assignment: CDR1 SEHNR and CDR2 FQNEAQ (reference sequence). The CDR3 is made up of 14 amino acids. V lost 2 bases and J 1 base, leaving 8 bases between the germline ends. CDR3 nucleotide sequence: TGTGCCAGCAGCTTAACACAGGAGAACACTGAAGCTTTCTTT. This gives the protein CASSLTQENTEAFF. Full variable domain (missing parts from reference TRBV7-9 and TRBJ1-1): DTGVSQNPRHKITKRGQNVTFRCDPISEHNRLYWYRQTLGQGPEFLTYFQNEAQLEKSRLLSDRFSAERPKGSFSTLEIQRTEQGDSAMYLCASSLTQENTEAFFGQGTRLTVV.

The CDR3 reads CASSTTDGVLAEAFF. In DNA, the CDR3 is TGTGCCAGCAGTACTACGGATGGCGTGCTCGCTGAAGCTTTCTTT. The chain is built from TRBV27 and TRBJ1-1; D unclear. Germline V gene sequence: CDR1 MNHEY, CDR2 SMNVEV (reference sequence). This CDR3 is built from 15 residues. V lost 5 bases and J lost 6, with 19 bases in between.

The rearrangement links TRBV7-2 to TRBJ2-1; maybe TRBD2 (6 bases). CDR1 SGHTA and CDR2 FQGNSA come from the germline V gene. The CDR3 extends over 14 amino acids. The ends were cut back, 4 bases at V and 6 bases at J, with 13 bases in the middle. DNA of the CDR3: TGTGCCAGCAGCTCGTCCGGGACTCTCAATGAGCAGTTCTTC. Its protein product is CASSSSGTLNEQFF.

The rearrangement links TRBV5-1 to TRBJ1-1, with D maybe TRBD1 (6 bases). This CDR3 is built from 13 residues. V lost 7 bases, J lost 0 bases, and 10 bases lay in between. Germline V CDR1 and CDR2: SGHRS, YFSETQ. For the CDR3, the DNA is TGCGCCAGCGGGGACACCTTGAACACTGAAGCTTTCTTT. Residues: CASGDTLNTEAFF.

The chain has TRBV19 and TRBJ1-2; maybe TRBD1 (6 bases). Germline V gene sequence: CDR1 LNHDA, CDR2 SQIVND (reference sequence). V lost 1 base and J lost 4, with 13 bases in between. This CDR3 region has 15 residues. Here the CDR3 reads CASSIGGQIIYGYTF. The CDR3 coding sequence is TGTGCCAGTAGTATAGGTGGACAGATTATCTATGGCTACACCTTC.